These 22 T cell receptor beta chains were sequenced from one sample in a study of blood T cell repertoires in COVID-19. Sequencing was performed with immunoSEQ multiplex PCR; in TCRdb, only in-frame clones are kept and a portion is missing. The repertoire includes hundreds of thousands of clones, around 89% of them detected once, and about 1.8% sits in the top ten. Sequenced input: PBMCs or T cells enriched from blood (not recorded which). All receptors come from a woman in her late teens or twenties with acute COVID-19.

The V call is TRBV5-4, the J call TRBJ2-3, with no clear D. Per germline, CDR1 SGHNT and CDR2 YYREEE (reference sequence). V lost 3 bases to trimming and J lost 4 bases, with 9 bases between them. The CDR3 sequence is 13 residues long. CDR3 nucleotide sequence: TGTGCCAGCAGCTCGACTCGGCCAGATACGCAGTATTTT. Encoded protein: CASSSTRPDTQYF. Full variable domain (outside the CDR3, taken from reference TRBV5-4 and TRBJ2-3): ETGVTQSPTHLIKTRGQQVTLRCSSQSGHNTVSWYQQALGQGPQFIFQYYREEENGRGNFPPRFSGLQFPNYSSELNVNALELDDSALYLCASSSTRPDTQYFGPGTRLTVL.

The chain has TRBV18 and TRBJ1-4; D is undetermined. Trimming removed 4 bases from V and 5 bases from J, with 14 bases in between. The germline V gene encodes CDR1 KGHSH and CDR2 LQKENI. This CDR3 is 15 amino acids long. This chain's CDR3 is CASSLTTLRNEKLFF. CDR3 sequence (DNA): TGTGCCAGCTCACTAACGACGCTCAGGAATGAAAAACTGTTTTTT.

This clone was recorded once. The chain uses TRBV10-2 and TRBJ2-2, with 7 positions matching TRBD2. The CDR3 extends over 15 amino acids. The trim removed 5 bases at V and 0 bases at J, leaving 3 bases unmatched. CDR1 is WSHSY, CDR2 SAAADI, per germline. DNA of the CDR3: TGCGCCAGCAGTATAGCGGGCACGAACACCGGGGAGCTGTTTTTT. Translated: CASSIAGTNTGELFF.

The V and J genes are TRBV28 and TRBJ1-5; D ambiguous. V lost 6 bases, J lost 3 bases, and 12 bases lay in between. The CDR3 contains 14 residues. Germline V gene lookup returns CDR1 MDHEN and CDR2 SYDVKM. CDR3 DNA sequence: TGTGCCAGCAGCCAGCGGGGTAACAATCAGCCCCAGCATTTT. Translation: CASSQRGNNQPQHF.

The genes are TRBV11-1 and TRBJ1-2; the match to TRBD1 covers 10 bases. Germline values: CDR1 SGHAT, CDR2 FQDESV (reference sequence). This CDR3 has 16 amino acids. Germline trimming cut 5 bases from V and 5 bases from J; bases unmatched to any gene: 11. CDR3 bases: TGTGCCAGCAGCCCGGCGCGACAGGGGGCGGAGTATGGCTACACCTTC. It is translated as CASSPARQGAEYGYTF.

The chain recombines TRBV7-6 with TRBJ2-3; 13 bases agree with TRBD2. The CDR3 is 18 amino acids. V lost 5 bases, J lost 4 bases, and 12 bases stayed unmatched. CDR1 and CDR2 (germline): SGHVS, FNYEAQ. This chain's CDR3 is CASSARPRLAGGSDTQYF. The CDR3 DNA reads TGTGCCAGCAGCGCACGACCCAGACTAGCGGGAGGCTCAGATACGCAGTATTTT.

The chain carries TRBV6-2 or TRBV6-3 and TRBJ1-1, with TRBD1 matching over 7 bases. The V gene end was trimmed by 2 bases and the J gene end by 0 bases; junction bases not matched to a gene: 12. The CDR3 runs 18 residues. Germline loops: CDR1 MNHEY, CDR2 SVGEGT. This chain's CDR3 is CASSYRGGTVLMNTEAFF. The CDR3 nucleotides read TGTGCCAGCAGTTACCGGGGGGGGACAGTACTTATGAACACTGAAGCTTTCTTT.

The chain uses TRBV11-3 and TRBJ2-6; the D gene is possibly TRBD1 (5 bases). Germline V gene lookup returns CDR1 SGHNT and CDR2 YENEEA. The ends were cut back, 6 bases at V and 7 bases at J, with 19 bases in the middle. CDR3 length: 16 amino acids. The CDR3 DNA follows: TGTGCCAGCAGGTTCACGACAGTCTGGGTCGCCAACGTCCTGACTTTC. Its protein is CASRFTTVWVANVLTF.

The chain is built from TRBV5-6 and TRBJ2-7; 7 nucleotides agree with TRBD1. From germline, CDR1 is SGHDT and CDR2 YYEEEE. The CDR3 covers 15 residues. J gave up 0 bases and V 4 bases, and 7 bases lay outside the gene matches. In DNA form, the CDR3 reads TGTGCCAGCAGCGACGACGCAGGGGGCTCCTACGAGCAGTACTTC. Amino acids: CASSDDAGGSYEQYF.

The V and J genes are TRBV5-4 and TRBJ2-3, with D uncertain. Between the trimmed V and J ends, which lost 3 bases and 1 base, there was a span of 12 bases. CDR3 length equals 15 residues. Per germline, CDR1 SGHNT and CDR2 YYREEE (reference sequence). For the CDR3, the DNA is TGTGCCAGCAGCTCAGACACGGTCCGCACAGATACGCAGTATTTT. Its protein is CASSSDTVRTDTQYF.

This clone was counted once. The chain couples TRBV3-1 (or the pseudogene TRBV3-2) to TRBJ2-2; tentative D call: TRBD1 (6 bases). Trimming removed 4 bases from V and 5 bases from J, with 11 bases in between. The CDR3 length is 14 residues. In germline, CDR1 is LGHDT, CDR2 YNNKEL (reference sequence). The CDR3 DNA follows: TGTGCCAGCAGCCCGACAAGGGGGACCGGGGAGCTGTTTTTT. This gives the protein CASSPTRGTGELFF.

The chain combines TRBV5-6 with TRBJ2-5; 7 nucleotides agree with TRBD1. The CDR3 runs 13 residues. With 6 bases clipped from V and 5 bases from J, the junction kept 7 bases outside the gene matches. Germline assignment: CDR1 SGHDT and CDR2 YYEEEE. DNA of the CDR3: TGTGCCAGCACGACAGGGACGAGGGAGACCCAGTACTTC. Protein product: CASTTGTRETQYF. Drawing the rest from reference TRBV5-6 and TRBJ2-5, the complete variable domain is DAGVTQSPTHLIKTRGQQVTLRCSPKSGHDTVSWYQQALGQGPQFIFQYYEEEERQRGNFPDRFSGHQFPNYSSELNVNALLLGDSALYLCASTTGTRETQYFGPGTRLLVL.

The CDR3 sequence is CASSRLGQYNEQFF. Here the CDR3 DNA reads TGTGCCAGCAGCCGATTAGGACAGTATAATGAGCAGTTCTTC. This chain joins TRBV2 and TRBJ2-1, with a possible D match to TRBD1 (6 bases). Germline V CDR1 and CDR2: SNHLY, FYNNEI. The V gene lost 6 bases and the J gene lost 7 bases, with 16 bases spanning the gap. The CDR3 spans 14 residues.

This clone turned up a few times. The rearrangement uses TRBV28 and TRBJ1-4; 8 nucleotides line up with TRBD1. Germline V gene sequence: CDR1 MDHEN, CDR2 SYDVKM. There are 14 residues in the CDR3. Germline trimming cut 7 bases from V and 4 bases from J; bases unmatched to any gene: 5. CDR3 loop: CASKDRALNEKLFF. The CDR3 DNA follows: TGTGCCAGCAAGGACAGGGCCCTTAATGAAAAACTGTTTTTT.

This chain joins TRBV5-1 and TRBJ2-7; tentative D call: TRBD2 (5 bases). The CDR3 loop spans 13 amino acids. Trimming shortened V by 4 bases and J by 2 bases, and 10 bases separated the two germline ends. Germline V gene lookup returns CDR1 SGHRS and CDR2 YFSETQ. The CDR3 region is CASSPGLTYEQYF. The CDR3 DNA sequence: TGCGCCAGCAGCCCCGGACTGACCTACGAGCAGTACTTC.

This clone has just one count. The V and J genes are TRBV5-5 and TRBJ2-1; possible D gene TRBD1, 5 bases. Germline loops: CDR1 SGHKS, CDR2 YYEKEE (reference sequence). Between the trimmed V and J ends, which lost 0 bases and 2 bases, there was a span of 9 bases. The CDR3 has 15 amino acids. The CDR3 DNA sequence: TGTGCCAGCAGCTTGGGCAGGGTAACCTACAATGAGCAGTTCTTC. Its translation: CASSLGRVTYNEQFF.

The CDR3 DNA reads TGTGCCTGGAGTGTGGGAACAGGGGGCTTTCGTGATTCACCCCTCCACTTT. It yields the protein CAWSVGTGGFRDSPLHF. The V and J genes are TRBV30 and TRBJ1-6, with 9 bases aligning to TRBD1. This CDR3 has 17 amino acids. In germline, CDR1 is GTSNPN, CDR2 SVGIG (reference sequence). Trimming at V came to 0 bases and at J to 8 bases, leaving 11 bases not matched to a gene.

The chain joins TRBV28 to TRBJ2-7; D gene uncertain. The CDR3 runs to 13 residues. The germline V gene encodes CDR1 MDHEN and CDR2 SYDVKM. V gave up 2 bases and J gave up 3 bases, with 8 bases separating them. The CDR3: CASSLAPVYEQYF. CDR3 nucleotides: TGTGCCAGCAGTTTAGCGCCGGTCTACGAGCAGTACTTC.

This chain connects TRBV20-1 to TRBJ2-4, with D tentatively TRBD2 (5 bases). Trimming removed 3 bases from V and 0 bases from J, with 12 bases in between. This CDR3 is 15 amino acids long. CDR1 and CDR2 from the germline V gene are DFQATT and SNEGSKA (reference sequence). The chain's CDR3 is CSASFSAGAKNIQYF. The CDR3, as DNA: TGCAGTGCTAGTTTCTCGGCGGGAGCCAAAAACATTCAGTACTTC.

J is TRBJ1-4 and V is TRBV18, with 8 bases fitting TRBD1. V dropped 4 bases and J dropped 3; count of bases not matched to a gene: 13. The CDR3 has 18 residues. The V gene's germline CDR1 is KGHSH and CDR2 LQKENI. The CDR3 DNA is TGTGCCAGCTCACTAAATCCGGCAGGGGGCGCACCTAATGAAAAACTGTTTTTT. Encoded protein: CASSLNPAGGAPNEKLFF.

The sample holds a few counts of this clone. The gene calls are TRBV4-1 and TRBJ2-1; 11 positions agree with TRBD2. The germline CDR1 and CDR2 sequences are MGHRA and YSYEKL. This CDR3 region has 17 residues. Germline trimming cut 0 bases from V and 4 bases from J; bases unmatched to any gene: 5. In nucleotides, the CDR3 is TGCGCCAGCAGCCAAGAGCGGACTAGCGGGCTTTACAATGAGCAGTTCTTC. Protein: CASSQERTSGLYNEQFF.

The chain joins TRBV3-1 (or the pseudogene TRBV3-2) to TRBJ2-2; 16 nucleotides align to TRBD2. Germline values: CDR1 LGHDT, CDR2 YNNKEL (reference sequence). V lost 0 bases to trimming and J lost 6 bases; unmatched junction nucleotides: 10. The CDR3 spans 20 residues. CDR3 protein: CASSQERPGLAGGPSGELFF. The CDR3 DNA sequence: TGTGCCAGCAGCCAAGAACGACCGGGACTAGCGGGAGGGCCTTCCGGGGAGCTGTTTTTT.